One TCR beta chain is described in this entry. As handled by the study authors: Quantification of nucleated cells was approximated via reference gene primer amplification. The method was immunoSEQ multiplex PCR; TCRdb's version includes in-frame clones alone and lacks a portion of them. V and J calls and clone size are those listed in that table; D and trimming were worked out from the DNA. The sample contains about 73,000 clones, 65% to 85% of which appear only once. This sample stems from a study of blood T cell repertoires in COVID-19. For the study at large: T cells, B-cell-depleted T cells, or PBMCs provided the cDNA or gDNA that served as material.

The germline V gene has CDR1 SGHRS and CDR2 YFSETQ. CDR3 length: 15 amino acids. V shed 4 bases, J shed 6 bases, and the junction held 7 bases outside the gene matches. Sequenced: peripheral blood. The TCR was taken from a man of 80 years or more with active or convalescent COVID-19. V is TRBV5-1 and J is TRBJ1-1, with TRBD1 matching 12 bases. CDR3: CASSPGTGGASEAFF. CDR3 bases: TGCGCCAGCAGCCCGGGGACAGGGGGCGCTTCTGAAGCTTTCTTT.